The clone carrying this TCR beta chain has a handful of counts. The antigen is unknown. A sample-barcoded 5' primer and a J-beta primer mix were used in a second PCR of roughly 7 to 11 cycles. Each cDNA molecule was tagged by a template-switch adaptor with 12 random nucleotides. TCRdb ran MiXCR on the 5' RACE reads and lists one entry per CDR3 protein. Found here are approximately 800,000 distinct CDR3 sequences, approximately 35% of them singletons; the top ten hold 10% to 15%. The data stem from a study of blood T cells in healthy people across ages. Study-level results: Shifts in expanded clonotypes may have been confounded by donor CMV status, which was unknown. The percentage of naive T cells correlated strongly with TCR beta diversity.

The junction had 4 bases not matched to a gene; V was cut back by 3 bases and J by 1 base. Germline CDR1 MNHNS, CDR2 SASEGT. The CDR3 runs to 17 residues. Every sample had a minimum of 6 million PBMCs isolated. The chain uses TRBV6-1 and TRBJ2-3, with TRBD2 matching 13 bases. Material for sequencing was blood. The sequence derives from a man in his late teens or twenties in good health. In nucleotides, the CDR3 is TGTGCCAGCAGTGATCGGGGACTAGCGGGGCGCACAGATACGCAGTATTTT. Amino acid sequence: CASSDRGLAGRTDTQYF.